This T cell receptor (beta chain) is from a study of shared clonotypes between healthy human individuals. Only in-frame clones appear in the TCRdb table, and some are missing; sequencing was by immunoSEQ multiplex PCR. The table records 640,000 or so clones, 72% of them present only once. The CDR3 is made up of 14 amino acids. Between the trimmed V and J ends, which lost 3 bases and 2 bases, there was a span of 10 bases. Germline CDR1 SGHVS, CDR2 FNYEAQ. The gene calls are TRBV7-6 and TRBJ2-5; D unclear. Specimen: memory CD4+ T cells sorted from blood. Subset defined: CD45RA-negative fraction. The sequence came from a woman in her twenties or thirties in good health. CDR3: CASSFSGDQETQYF. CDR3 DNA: TGTGCCAGCAGCTTCTCCGGTGATCAAGAGACCCAGTACTTC.